These 12 T cell receptor beta chains were sequenced from one sample in a study of blood T cell repertoires in COVID-19. Only in-frame clones appear in the TCRdb table, and some are missing; sequencing was by immunoSEQ multiplex PCR. The table records approximately 180,000 clones, over 75% of them present only once. Sequencing was done on a sample of peripheral blood. These receptors originate from a woman in her 70s with acute or convalescent COVID-19.

The chain joins TRBV19 to TRBJ2-7; 7 bases line up with TRBD1. J lost 3 bases, V lost 0 bases, and 8 bases had no gene match. Germline assignment: CDR1 LNHDA and CDR2 SQIVND (reference sequence). This CDR3 is built from 16 residues. The CDR3 DNA reads TGTGCCAGTAGTATAGACTCCGGGACAGCAATCTACGAGCAGTACTTC. The encoded protein is CASSIDSGTAIYEQYF.

Here the CDR3 reads CASSRTGPTYNEQFF. The CDR3 DNA is TGTGCCAGCAGTAGGACAGGGCCAACCTACAATGAGCAGTTCTTC. The rearrangement uses TRBV28 and TRBJ2-1, with 8 bases matching TRBD1. J was trimmed by 2 bases and V by 5 bases; bases with no gene match: 5. The CDR3 totals 15 residues. Looked up from germline, CDR1 is MDHEN and CDR2 is SYDVKM. Filled out from reference TRBV28 and TRBJ2-1, the complete variable domain reads DVKVTQSSRYLVKRTGEKVFLECVQDMDHENMFWYRQDPGLGLRLIYFSYDVKMKEKGDIPEGYSVSREKKERFSLILESASTNQTSMYLCASSRTGPTYNEQFFGPGTRLTVL.

CDR3 sequence: CASSGTVTYEQYF. Here the CDR3 DNA reads TGTGCCAGCAGTGGGACAGTCACCTACGAGCAGTACTTC. The chain links TRBV6-6 to TRBJ2-7, with 7 bases identical to TRBD1. J was trimmed by 2 bases and V by 5 bases; bases with no gene match: 3. The germline V gene encodes CDR1 MNHNY and CDR2 SVGAGI (reference sequence). CDR3 length: 13 amino acids.

This chain connects TRBV6-5 to TRBJ2-5; 9 nucleotides align to TRBD1. Germline V gives CDR1 MNHEY, CDR2 SVGAGI. J gave up 5 bases and V 2 bases, and 9 bases lay outside the gene matches. This CDR3 spans 16 amino acids. The CDR3 nucleotides are TGTGCCAGCAGTTACCCGACCGGACAGGGGAAGGAGACCCAGTACTTC. Protein: CASSYPTGQGKETQYF.

The rearrangement joins TRBV27 to TRBJ2-7, with unresolved D. Germline V gives CDR1 MNHEY, CDR2 SMNVEV (reference sequence). V was trimmed by 2 bases and J by 3 bases, leaving 14 bases between them. CDR3 length: 15 residues. The CDR3 coding sequence is TGTGCCAGCAGTTTAGGGCCAGGCAGGCTCTACGAGCAGTACTTC. Its translation: CASSLGPGRLYEQYF.

The rearrangement uses TRBV30 and TRBJ1-3; no clear D gene. V shed 0 bases and J shed 1 base, with 16 bases lying between them. The germline V gene encodes CDR1 GTSNPN and CDR2 SVGIG (reference sequence). The CDR3 extends over 17 amino acids. DNA for the CDR3: TGTGCCTGGAGTGTCCGAGCAGGCTCTGGGTCTGGAAACACCATATATTTT. It translates to CAWSVRAGSGSGNTIYF.

The V gene is TRBV7-9, the J gene TRBJ2-1; TRBD2 aligns across 7 bases. The CDR3 has 15 amino acids. V shed 5 bases and J 8 bases; nucleotides not matched to a gene: 12. The germline gives CDR1 SEHNR, CDR2 FQNEAQ (reference sequence). The CDR3 DNA sequence: TGTGCCAGCAGCGCATCAGGGAGGGGATATGATGAGCAGTTCTTC. The encoded protein is CASSASGRGYDEQFF.

The chain is built from TRBV5-1 and TRBJ2-3, with D possibly matching TRBD1 (5 bases). Deletions cut 5 bases from V and 1 base from J, with 11 bases between. From germline, CDR1 is SGHRS and CDR2 YFSETQ. The CDR3 has 14 residues. CDR3 residues: CASSRGAGTDTQYF. In DNA form, the CDR3 reads TGCGCCAGCAGTCGTGGGGCCGGCACAGATACGCAGTATTTT. The entire variable domain, with the rest obtained from reference TRBV5-1 and TRBJ2-3, is as follows: KAGVTQTPRYLIKTRGQQVTLSCSPISGHRSVSWYQQTPGQGLQFLFEYFSETQRNKGNFPGRFSGRQFSNSRSEMNVSTLELGDSALYLCASSRGAGTDTQYFGPGTRLTVL.

The rearrangement links TRBV9 to TRBJ1-1; unclear D gene. CDR1 and CDR2 (germline): SGDLS, YYNGEE. The V and J ends lost 4 bases and 4 bases respectively, with 20 bases between them. CDR3 length: 16 amino acids. As DNA, the CDR3 is TGTGCCAGCAGCCCCCCTCCCCTCAGGCGGGGCACTGAAGCTTTCTTT. This encodes CASSPPPLRRGTEAFF. The complete variable domain, with remaining parts taken from reference TRBV9 and TRBJ1-1, reads DSGVTQTPKHLITATGQRVTLRCSPRSGDLSVYWYQQSLDQGLQFLIQYYNGEERAKGNILERFSAQQFPDLHSELNLSSLELGDSALYFCASSPPPLRRGTEAFFGQGTRLTVV.

This clone was observed a few times. This sequence joins TRBV7-9 and TRBJ2-1; D is ambiguous. CDR3 length: 11 amino acids. Deletions cut 5 bases from V and 7 bases from J, with 6 bases between. The germline V gene has CDR1 SEHNR and CDR2 FQNEAQ (reference sequence). For the CDR3, the DNA is TGTGCCAGCAGCACAATAAATGAGCAGTTCTTC. Residues: CASSTINEQFF.

The rearrangement uses TRBV6-5 and TRBJ1-5; D may be TRBD1 (6 bases). V was pared by 6 bases and J by 1 base, with 10 bases between. CDR1 is MNHEY and CDR2 is SVGAGI in the germline V gene. This CDR3 spans 14 amino acids. CDR3 amino acids: CASSPQGSNQPQHF. In DNA form, the CDR3 reads TGTGCCAGCAGCCCCCAGGGGAGCAATCAGCCCCAGCATTTT.

This chain links TRBV12-3 or TRBV12-4 with TRBJ1-1, with D maybe TRBD1 (5 bases). This CDR3 region has 12 residues. V lost 6 bases and J lost 6, with 11 bases in between. CDR3 in DNA: TGTGCCAGCAGACAAGGGGTATCTGAAGCTTTCTTT. Encoded protein: CASRQGVSEAFF.